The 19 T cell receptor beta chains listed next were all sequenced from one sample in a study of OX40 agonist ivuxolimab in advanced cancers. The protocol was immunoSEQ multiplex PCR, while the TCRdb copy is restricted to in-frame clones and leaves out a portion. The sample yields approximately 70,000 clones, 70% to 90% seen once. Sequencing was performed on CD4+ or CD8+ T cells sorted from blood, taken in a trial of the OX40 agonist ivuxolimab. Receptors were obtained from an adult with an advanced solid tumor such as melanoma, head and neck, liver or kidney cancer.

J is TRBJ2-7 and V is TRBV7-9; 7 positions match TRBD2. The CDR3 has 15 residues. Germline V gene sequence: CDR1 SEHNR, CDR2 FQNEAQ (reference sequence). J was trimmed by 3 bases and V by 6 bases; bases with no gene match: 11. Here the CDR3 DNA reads TGTGCCAGCAGTTCTAAACCGGGACTACGCTACGAGCAGTACTTC. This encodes CASSSKPGLRYEQYF.

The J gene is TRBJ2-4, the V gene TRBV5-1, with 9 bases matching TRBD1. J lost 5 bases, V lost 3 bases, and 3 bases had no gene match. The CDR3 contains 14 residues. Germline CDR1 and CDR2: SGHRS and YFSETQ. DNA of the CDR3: TGCGCCAGCAGCTGGACAGGGGAGGAAAACATTCAGTACTTC. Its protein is CASSWTGEENIQYF.

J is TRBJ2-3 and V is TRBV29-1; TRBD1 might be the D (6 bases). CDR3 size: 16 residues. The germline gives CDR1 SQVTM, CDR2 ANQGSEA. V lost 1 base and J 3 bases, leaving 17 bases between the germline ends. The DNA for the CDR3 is TGCAGCGTTGAAGTGGTGAGGGGGAAAGGGACAGATACGCAGTATTTT. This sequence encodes CSVEVVRGKGTDTQYF.

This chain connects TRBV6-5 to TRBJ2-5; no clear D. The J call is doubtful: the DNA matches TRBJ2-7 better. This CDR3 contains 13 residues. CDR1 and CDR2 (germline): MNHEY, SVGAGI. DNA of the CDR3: TGTGCCAGCAGTTTGGGTAGCTCCTACGAGCAGTACTTC. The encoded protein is CASSLGSSYEQYF.

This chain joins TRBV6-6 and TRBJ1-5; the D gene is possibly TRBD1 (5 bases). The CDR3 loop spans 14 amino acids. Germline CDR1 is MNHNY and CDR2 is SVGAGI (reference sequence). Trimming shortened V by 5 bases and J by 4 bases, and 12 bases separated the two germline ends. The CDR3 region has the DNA TGTGCCAGCAGTGTTACAGGACCAAATCAGCCCCAGCATTTT. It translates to CASSVTGPNQPQHF.

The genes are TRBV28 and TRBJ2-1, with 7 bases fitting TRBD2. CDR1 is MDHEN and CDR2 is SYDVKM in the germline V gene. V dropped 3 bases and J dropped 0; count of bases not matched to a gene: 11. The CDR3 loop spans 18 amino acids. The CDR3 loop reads CASSLSIGRGSSYNEQFF. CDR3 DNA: TGTGCCAGCAGTTTGTCAATTGGGCGGGGGTCCTCCTACAATGAGCAGTTCTTC.

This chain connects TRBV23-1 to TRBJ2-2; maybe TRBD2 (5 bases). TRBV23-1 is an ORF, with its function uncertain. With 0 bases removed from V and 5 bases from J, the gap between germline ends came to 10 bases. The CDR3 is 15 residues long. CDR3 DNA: TGCGCCAGCAGTCAATCCGGGGAGAGGACCGGGGAGCTGTTTTTT. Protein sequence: CASSQSGERTGELFF.

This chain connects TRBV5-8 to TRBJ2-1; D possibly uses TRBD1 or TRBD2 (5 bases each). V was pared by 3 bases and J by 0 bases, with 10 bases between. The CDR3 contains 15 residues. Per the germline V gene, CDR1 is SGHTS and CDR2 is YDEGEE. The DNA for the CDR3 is TGTGCCAGCAGCTGGGACCGGAGCTCCTACAATGAGCAGTTCTTC. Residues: CASSWDRSSYNEQFF.

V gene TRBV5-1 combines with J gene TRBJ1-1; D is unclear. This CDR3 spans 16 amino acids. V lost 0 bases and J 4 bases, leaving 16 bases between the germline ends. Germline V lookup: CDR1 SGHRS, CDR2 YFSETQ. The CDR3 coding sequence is TGCGCCAGCAGCTTGGGCCCGGGAAAGAGTGGCACTGAAGCTTTCTTT. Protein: CASSLGPGKSGTEAFF.

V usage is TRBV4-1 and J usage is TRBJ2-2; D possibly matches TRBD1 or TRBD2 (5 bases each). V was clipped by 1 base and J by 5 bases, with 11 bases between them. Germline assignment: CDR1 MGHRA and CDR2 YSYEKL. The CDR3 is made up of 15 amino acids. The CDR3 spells CASSQGRWGTGELFF. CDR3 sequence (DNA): TGCGCCAGCAGCCAAGGTCGGTGGGGGACCGGGGAGCTGTTTTTT.

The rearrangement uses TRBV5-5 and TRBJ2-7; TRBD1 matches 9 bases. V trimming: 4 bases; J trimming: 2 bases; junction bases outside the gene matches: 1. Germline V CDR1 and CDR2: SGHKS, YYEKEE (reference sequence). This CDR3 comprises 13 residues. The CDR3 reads CASSRDRAYEQYF. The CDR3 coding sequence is TGTGCCAGCAGCAGGGACAGGGCCTACGAGCAGTACTTC.

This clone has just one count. Here the CDR3 reads CASSLGGGNQPQHF. CDR3 sequence (DNA): TGCGCCAGCAGCCTCGGGGGGGGCAATCAGCCCCAGCATTTT. The chain has TRBV4-1 and TRBJ1-5, with a possible D match to TRBD1 (5 bases). There are 14 residues in the CDR3. V was clipped by 4 bases and J by 2 bases, with 9 bases between them. Looked up from germline, CDR1 is MGHRA and CDR2 is YSYEKL.

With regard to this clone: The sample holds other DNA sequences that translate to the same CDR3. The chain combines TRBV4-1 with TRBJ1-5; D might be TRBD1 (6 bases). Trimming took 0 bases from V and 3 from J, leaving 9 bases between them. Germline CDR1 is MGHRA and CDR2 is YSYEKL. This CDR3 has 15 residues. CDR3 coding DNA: TGCGCCAGCAGCCAAGAGGGACAACTCAATCAGCCCCAGCATTTT. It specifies CASSQEGQLNQPQHF.

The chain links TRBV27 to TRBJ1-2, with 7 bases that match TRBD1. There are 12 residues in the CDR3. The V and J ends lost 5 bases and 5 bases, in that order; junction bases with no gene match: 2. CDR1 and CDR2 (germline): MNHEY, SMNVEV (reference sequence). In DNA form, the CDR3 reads TGTGCCAGCAGTCCGACAGGGTATGGCTACACCTTC. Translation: CASSPTGYGYTF.

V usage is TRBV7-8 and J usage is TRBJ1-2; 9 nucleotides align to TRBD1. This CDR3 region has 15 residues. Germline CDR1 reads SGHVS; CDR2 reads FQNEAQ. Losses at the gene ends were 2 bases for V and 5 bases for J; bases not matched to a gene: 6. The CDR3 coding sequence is TGTGCCAGCAGCTTATTCCGGACAGGGGATTATGGCTACACCTTC. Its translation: CASSLFRTGDYGYTF.

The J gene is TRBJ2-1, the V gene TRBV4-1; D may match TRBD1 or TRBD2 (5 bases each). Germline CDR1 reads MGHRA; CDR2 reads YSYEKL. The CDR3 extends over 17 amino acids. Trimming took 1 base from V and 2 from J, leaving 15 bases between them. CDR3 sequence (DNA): TGCGCCAGCAGCCAAGTGTGGGGGAGCTTAACCTACAATGAGCAGTTCTTC. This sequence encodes CASSQVWGSLTYNEQFF.

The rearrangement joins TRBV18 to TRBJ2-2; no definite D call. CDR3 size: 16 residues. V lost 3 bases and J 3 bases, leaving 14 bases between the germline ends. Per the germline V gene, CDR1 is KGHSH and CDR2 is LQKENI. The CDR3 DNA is TGTGCCAGCTCACCCCGGAAGGGTTCAGACACCGGGGAGCTGTTTTTT. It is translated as CASSPRKGSDTGELFF.

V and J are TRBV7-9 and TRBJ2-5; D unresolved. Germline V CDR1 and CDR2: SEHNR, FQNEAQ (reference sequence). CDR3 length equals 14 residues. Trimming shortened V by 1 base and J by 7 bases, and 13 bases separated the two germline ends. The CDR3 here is CASSLDIMVGTQYF. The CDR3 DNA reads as TGTGCCAGCAGCTTAGACATCATGGTCGGGACCCAGTACTTC.

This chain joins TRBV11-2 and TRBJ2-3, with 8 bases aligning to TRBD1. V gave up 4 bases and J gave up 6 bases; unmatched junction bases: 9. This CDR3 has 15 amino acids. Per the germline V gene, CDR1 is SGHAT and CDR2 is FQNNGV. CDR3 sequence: CASSSNARGLDTQYF. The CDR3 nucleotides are TGTGCCAGCAGCTCCAACGCCAGGGGGCTGGATACGCAGTATTTT.